The entry below gives a single TCR beta chain sequence along with its context. The specificity of this receptor is unknown. Base qualities were left out, and no much larger clone turns up one base away. This specimen comes from a study of OX40 agonist ivuxolimab in advanced cancers. Looking at the study overall: Ivuxolimab, which targeted the costimulatory receptor OX40 (CD134), was an agonistic, fully human IgG2 monoclonal antibody. Intravenous ivuxolimab was administered to patients every 2 weeks at six dose levels: 0.01, 0.1, 0.3, 1.5, 3 and 10 mg/kg. Among the 52 dose-escalation patients, approximately 20 had hepatocellular carcinoma, about 15 melanoma, 9 renal cell carcinoma and 9 head and neck cancer. The dose-escalation cohort was about 86% male with a mean age of roughly 60 years, ranging from roughly 23 to 80. Prior anti-PD-1, anti-PD-L1 or anti-CTLA-4 therapy was permitted, and about two fifths of dose-escalation patients had received checkpoint inhibitors. Partial responses were achieved by three dose-escalation patients, of whom one had hepatocellular carcinoma and two had cutaneous melanoma. Peripheral TCRbeta sequencing was intended to test whether TCR sequence diversity was altered and clonal T-cell expansion was caused by ivuxolimab. The paper covers the monotherapy dose-escalation part of the phase I ivuxolimab trial, which included N ≈ 50 patients. The research as a whole found: Clonal expansion of both CD4+ and CD8+ blood T cells was observed from baseline to week 6 at doses 0.1 to 3.0 mg/kg. The antigen specificity of the clonally expanded peripheral T cells was not determined. Low levels of normalized T-cell clonal expansion were also seen in some patients who did not respond. In partial responders in the 0.1-3.0 mg/kg groups, normalized peripheral clonal expansion was found to be among the lowest, especially among CD8+ T cells. After ivuxolimab, CD8+ T cells had more expanded clones than CD4+ T cells on average.

Genomic DNA was isolated from the sorted cells so that the TCRbeta CDR3 region could be sequenced. TCRbeta CDR3 regions were sequenced using the immunoSEQ Assay. What TCRdb holds here is the immuneACCESS table cut down to in-frame rearrangements. Part of the clones is not present; checked against another copy, under half of the missing clones reflect an unresolved V gene, and the others are unexplained. The sample yields about 40,000 clones; approximately 83% were counted once. 20% to 25% of the sample is held by the ten biggest clonotypes. Patients with a history of autoimmune disease or receiving systemic immunosuppression were excluded from the trial. Peripheral blood for TCR sequencing was collected from all dose cohorts at baseline, on cycle 4 day 1, and on cycle 7 day 1. Samples came from an open-label, multicenter, first-in-human phase I dose-escalation trial of ivuxolimab. The trial enrolled adults with locally advanced or metastatic head and neck squamous cell, hepatocellular, melanoma or renal cell carcinoma. Before TCR sequencing, CD4+ and CD8+ T cells were separately sorted from peripheral blood.

Taken from the germline V gene, the CDR1 and CDR2 loops are MDHEN and SYDVKM. The CDR3 spans 15 residues, from the cysteine through the phenylalanine. The CDR3 DNA has 45 bases and is translated from base 1. V is reduced by 2 bases and J by 6 bases, leaving a spacing of 13 bases between them. Sequenced here: CD4+ or CD8+ T cells sorted from blood, sampled in a trial of the OX40 agonist ivuxolimab. The source of this sequence is an adult with an advanced solid tumor such as melanoma, head and neck, liver or kidney cancer. The rearrangement combines TRBV28 with TRBJ1-4; perhaps TRBD1 is the D gene, with 5 bases matching. The CDR3 reads as follows: CASSLRGLEDEKLFF. DNA sequence: TGTGCCAGCAGTTTAAGGGGCCTAGAGGATGAAAAACTGTTTTTT.